This entry lists 14 T cell receptor beta chains sequenced from one sample in a study of chemoradiotherapy in HPV16-positive cancers. Here immunoSEQ multiplex PCR was the method, and the copy in TCRdb shows in-frame clones only, minus some. Altogether over a thousand clones are present, about 90% being singletons, with the ten largest covering approximately 2.2%. Sequences were derived from tumor tissue, sampled from a patient who underwent chemoradiotherapy. Every receptor here comes from a human donor with HPV-associated anogenital cancer.

The V call is TRBV14, the J call TRBJ2-5; no firm D call. CDR3 size: 12 residues. Germline CDR1 reads SGHDN; CDR2 reads FVKESK. Trimming stripped 0 bases from V and 7 bases from J, with 6 bases between. The chain's CDR3 is CASSQDSGTQYF. CDR3 in DNA: TGTGCCAGCAGCCAAGATTCCGGGACCCAGTACTTC. The variable domain in full, completed from reference TRBV14 and TRBJ2-5, reads EAGVTQFPSHSVIEKGQTVTLRCDPISGHDNLYWYRRVMGKEIKFLLHFVKESKQDESGMPNNRFLAERTGGTYSTLKVQPAELEDSGVYFCASSQDSGTQYFGPGTRLLVL.

The chain joins TRBV27 to TRBJ2-7, with 9 bases matching TRBD1. CDR1 and CDR2 (germline): MNHEY, SMNVEV (reference sequence). J gave up 6 bases and V 5 bases, and 5 bases lay outside the gene matches. The CDR3 runs 13 residues. This chain's CDR3 is CASSPGTGREQYF. In DNA form, the CDR3 reads TGTGCCAGCAGTCCTGGGACAGGGCGCGAGCAGTACTTC.

This clone was seen once. This chain connects TRBV7-9 to TRBJ1-2; D not certain. CDR1 is SEHNR, CDR2 FQNEAQ, per germline (reference sequence). V was pared by 3 bases and J by 4 bases, with 12 bases between. This CDR3 is built from 14 residues. The CDR3 sequence is CASSFASPPYGYTF. The CDR3 nucleotides are TGTGCCAGCAGCTTCGCCTCGCCCCCCTATGGCTACACCTTC.

The V gene is TRBV27, the J gene TRBJ1-2; 8 nucleotides match TRBD1. CDR1 and CDR2 from the germline V gene are MNHEY and SMNVEV (reference sequence). Unmatched junction bases numbered 8, after V lost 5 bases and J lost 3 bases. The CDR3 length is 15 residues. DNA of the CDR3: TGTGCCAGCAGTACTGCGGACAGGGCTTACTATGGCTACACCTTC. It is translated as CASSTADRAYYGYTF.

The count of this clone is one. This chain joins TRBV7-9 and TRBJ1-1, with 9 positions matching TRBD1. The germline V gene has CDR1 SEHNR and CDR2 FQNEAQ (reference sequence). Trimming took 5 bases from V and 7 from J; bases not matched to a gene: 11. CDR3 length equals 15 residues. The DNA of the CDR3 is TGTGCCAGCAGCGTTAACCGGGACAGGGTCGGTGAAGCTTTCTTT. Residues: CASSVNRDRVGEAFF.

The rearrangement links TRBV28 to TRBJ2-3; 7 bases match TRBD1. In germline, CDR1 is MDHEN, CDR2 SYDVKM. With 7 bases clipped from V and 3 bases from J, the junction kept 16 bases outside the gene matches. There are 17 residues in the CDR3. This chain's CDR3 is CASTTPSTGSITDTQYF. For the CDR3, the DNA is TGTGCCAGCACCACTCCATCGACAGGGTCCATTACAGATACGCAGTATTTT.

J is TRBJ1-1 and V is TRBV7-8; possible D gene TRBD1, 5 bases. Germline V gene data show CDR1 as SGHVS and CDR2 as FQNEAQ. The CDR3 runs to 14 residues. Trimming left V 2 bases short and J 2 bases short, with 9 bases between. The CDR3 DNA reads as TGTGCCAGCAGCTTATGGGGCTCTAACACTGAAGCTTTCTTT. Translation gives CASSLWGSNTEAFF.

The chain has TRBV6-5 and TRBJ2-7, with TRBD2 identical over 14 bases. CDR1 and CDR2 (germline): MNHEY, SVGAGI. The length of the CDR3 is 15 residues. Trimming at V came to 6 bases and at J to 6 bases, leaving 7 bases not matched to a gene. The CDR3 sequence is CASRRGTSGSGEQYF. In nucleotides, the CDR3 is TGTGCCAGCAGACGCGGGACTAGCGGGAGCGGCGAGCAGTACTTC.

The chain has TRBV7-2 and TRBJ2-2; 12 positions agree with TRBD2. This CDR3 has 17 residues. The germline V gene has CDR1 SGHTA and CDR2 FQGNSA. V gave up 5 bases and J gave up 7 bases; unmatched junction bases: 11. The CDR3: CASSLPGLAGGGGELFF. The CDR3 nucleotides read TGTGCCAGCAGCCTCCCGGGGCTAGCGGGAGGGGGCGGGGAGCTGTTTTTT.

The V gene is TRBV9, the J gene TRBJ2-3; the match to TRBD2 covers 9 bases. The V and J ends lost 0 bases and 6 bases, in that order; junction bases with no gene match: 8. The germline gives CDR1 SGDLS, CDR2 YYNGEE. The CDR3 loop spans 16 amino acids. Here the CDR3 reads CASSVVAAGGGDTQYF. The CDR3 DNA follows: TGTGCCAGCAGCGTAGTAGCAGCGGGAGGAGGGGATACGCAGTATTTT.

J is TRBJ1-5 and V is TRBV7-2; 7 bases are shared with TRBD1. The V segment lost 5 bases and the J segment 1 base; nucleotides outside the gene matches: 17. This CDR3 region has 19 residues. CDR1 SGHTA and CDR2 FQGNSA come from the germline V gene. The CDR3 bases are TGTGCCAGCAGCCAATGGCCCCCCGCCCAGGGGGGGAGCAATCAGCCCCAGCATTTT. Amino acids: CASSQWPPAQGGSNQPQHF. Together with reference TRBV7-2 and TRBJ1-5, the CDR3 gives the full variable domain: GAGVSQSPSNKVTEKGKDVELRCDPISGHTALYWYRQSLGQGLEFLIYFQGNSAPDKSGLPSDRFSAERTGGSVSTLTIQRTQQEDSAVYLCASSQWPPAQGGSNQPQHFGDGTRLSIL.

As concerns this clone: Since the CDR3 does not end with the conserved phenylalanine or tryptophan, this likely comes from a read error. No DNA is shown, since the ends of the CDR3 on it are uncertain; the CDR3 is the one TCRdb lists. The J gene is TRBJ2-3, the V gene TRBV21-1. TRBV21-1 is classified as a pseudogene. The length of the CDR3 is 10 amino acids, counting both ends. The CDR3 protein is CASSKVIQGV.

This clone was seen more than once but under ten times. V and J are TRBV7-2 and TRBJ2-7; D is unresolved. The CDR3 length is 11 residues. Trimming pared 5 bases from V and 1 base from J, leaving 3 bases between. CDR1 is SGHTA and CDR2 is FQGNSA in the germline V gene. The CDR3 coding sequence is TGTGCCAGCAGCGTTTCCTACGAGCAGTACTTC. Residues: CASSVSYEQYF.

The genes are TRBV5-1 and TRBJ1-4, with TRBD1 as a possible D gene (6 bases). Germline values: CDR1 SGHRS, CDR2 YFSETQ. The CDR3 extends over 15 amino acids. Trimming took 4 bases from V and 8 from J, leaving 18 bases between them. CDR3 nucleotide sequence: TGCGCCAGCAGCCCCACCGGGACAAGGGGCGAAAAACTGTTTTTT. This encodes CASSPTGTRGEKLFF.